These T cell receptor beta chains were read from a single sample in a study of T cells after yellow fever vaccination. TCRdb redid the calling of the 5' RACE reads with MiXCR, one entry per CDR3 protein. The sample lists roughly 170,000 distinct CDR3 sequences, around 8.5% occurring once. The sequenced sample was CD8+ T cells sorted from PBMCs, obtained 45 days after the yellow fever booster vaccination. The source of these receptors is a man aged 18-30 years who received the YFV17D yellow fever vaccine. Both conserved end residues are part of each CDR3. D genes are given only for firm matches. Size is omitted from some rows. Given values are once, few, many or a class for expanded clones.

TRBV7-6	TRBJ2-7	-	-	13	TGTGCCAGCAGCTACGCCAACCCAGGCGAGCAGTACTTC	CASSYANPGEQYF
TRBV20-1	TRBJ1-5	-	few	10	TGCAGTGCGGGAACCCAGCCCCAGCATTTT	CSAGTQPQHF
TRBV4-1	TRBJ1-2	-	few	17	TGCGCCAGCAGCCAAGAAAAGGGCGGGAATATTAACTATGGCTACACCTTC	CASSQEKGGNINYGYTF
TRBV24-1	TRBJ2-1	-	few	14	TGTGCCACCAGTGATAGCAGACTCGGTAGTGAGCAGTTCTTC	CATSDSRLGSEQFF
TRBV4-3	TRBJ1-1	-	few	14	TGCGCCAGCAGCCAAGATCTAGGGGCCACGGGAGCTTTCTTT	CASSQDLGATGAFF
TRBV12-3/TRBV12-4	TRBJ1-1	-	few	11	TGTGCCAGCAAAACAGGGACTGAAGCTTTCTTT	CASKTGTEAFF
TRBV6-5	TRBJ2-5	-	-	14	TGTGCCAGCAGCCCCACCGGGGCACAAGAGACCCAGTACTTC	CASSPTGAQETQYF
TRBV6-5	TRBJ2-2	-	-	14	TGTGCCAGCAGCTTATACCCCGGGAACGGGGAGCTGTTTTTT	CASSLYPGNGELFF
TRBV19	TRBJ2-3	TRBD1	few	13	TGTGCCAGTAGACAGGGGAGCACAGATACGCAGTATTTT	CASRQGSTDTQYF
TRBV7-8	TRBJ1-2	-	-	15	TGTGCCAGCAGCTTACGGCTTTATTGGGGCTATGGCTACACCTTC	CASSLRLYWGYGYTF
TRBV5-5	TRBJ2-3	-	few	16	TGTGCCAGCAGCCCTCTCGCCGCGGGCCTCACAGATACGCAGTATTTT	CASSPLAAGLTDTQYF
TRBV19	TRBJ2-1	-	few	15	TGTGCCAGTAGTGCACGGGACGCCCTCTACAATGAGCAGTTCTTC	CASSARDALYNEQFF
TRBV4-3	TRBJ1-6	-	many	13	TGCGCCAGCAGCCAAACTCGAGGGGATCTTCTCCACTTT	CASSQTRGDLLHF